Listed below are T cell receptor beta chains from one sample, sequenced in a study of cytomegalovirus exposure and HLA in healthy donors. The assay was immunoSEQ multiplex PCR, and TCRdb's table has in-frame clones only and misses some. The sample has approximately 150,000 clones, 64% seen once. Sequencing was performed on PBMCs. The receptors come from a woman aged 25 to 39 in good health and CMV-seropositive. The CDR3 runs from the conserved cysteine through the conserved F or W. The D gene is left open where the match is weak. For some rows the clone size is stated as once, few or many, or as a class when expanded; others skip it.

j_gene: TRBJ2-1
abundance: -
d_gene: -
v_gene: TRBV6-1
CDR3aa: CASSEDRTRWNEQFF
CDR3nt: TGTGCCAGCAGTGAAGACAGGACCCGCTGGAATGAGCAGTTCTTC

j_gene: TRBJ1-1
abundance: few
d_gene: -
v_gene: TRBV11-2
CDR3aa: CASSSSRGGVNTEAFF
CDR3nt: TGTGCCAGCAGCTCGTCAAGAGGAGGGGTGAACACTGAAGCTTTCTTT

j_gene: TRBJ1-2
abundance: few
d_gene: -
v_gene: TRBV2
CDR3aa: CASRIEAGYGYTF
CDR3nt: TGTGCCAGCAGGATTGAAGCGGGCTATGGCTACACCTTC

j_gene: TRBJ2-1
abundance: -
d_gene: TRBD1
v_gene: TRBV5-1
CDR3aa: CASSLAGGSSTNEQFF
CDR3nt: TGCGCCAGCAGCTTGGCAGGGGGCTCCTCCACCAATGAGCAGTTCTTC

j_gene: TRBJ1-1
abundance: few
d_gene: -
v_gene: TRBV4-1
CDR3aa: CASSPSGGRNTEAFF
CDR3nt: TGCGCCAGCAGCCCATCAGGAGGCAGAAACACTGAAGCTTTCTTT

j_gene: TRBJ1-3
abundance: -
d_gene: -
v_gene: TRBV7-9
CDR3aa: CASSLSGYGGNTIYF
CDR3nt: TGTGCCAGCAGCTTATCGGGATATGGTGGAAACACCATATATTTT

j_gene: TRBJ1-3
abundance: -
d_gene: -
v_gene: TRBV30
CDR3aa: CAWFPLGDTIYF
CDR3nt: TGTGCCTGGTTCCCCTTGGGCGACACCATATATTTT

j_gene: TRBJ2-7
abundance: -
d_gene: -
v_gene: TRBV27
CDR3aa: CASSLGSGMTYEQYF
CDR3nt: TGTGCCAGCAGTTTAGGTTCAGGGATGACCTACGAGCAGTACTTC

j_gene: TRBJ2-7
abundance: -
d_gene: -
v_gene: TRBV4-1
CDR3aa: CASSQDIIQGYEQYF
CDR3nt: TGCGCCAGCAGCCAAGATATAATTCAGGGCTACGAGCAGTACTTC

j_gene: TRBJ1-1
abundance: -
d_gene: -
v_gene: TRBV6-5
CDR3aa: CASSGPGNLNTEAFF
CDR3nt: TGTGCCAGCAGTGGTCCAGGGAACTTGAACACTGAAGCTTTCTTT

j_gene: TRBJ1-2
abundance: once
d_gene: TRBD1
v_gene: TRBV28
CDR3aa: CASRTPPGTGGREPNYGYTF
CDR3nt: TGTGCCAGCAGGACACCTCCCGGGACAGGGGGTCGGGAACCTAACTATGGCTACACCTTC

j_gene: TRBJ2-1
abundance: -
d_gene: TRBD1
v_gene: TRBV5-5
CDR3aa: CASRQGTYNEQFF
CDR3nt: TGTGCCAGTAGACAGGGGACCTACAATGAGCAGTTCTTC

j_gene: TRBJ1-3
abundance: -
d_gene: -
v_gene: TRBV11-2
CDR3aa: CASSLDEGSGNTIYF
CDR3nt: TGTGCCAGCAGCTTAGATGAGGGCTCTGGAAACACCATATATTTT

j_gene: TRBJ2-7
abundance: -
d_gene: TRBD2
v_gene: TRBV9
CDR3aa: CASSPPLAGGRYEQYF
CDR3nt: TGTGCCAGCAGCCCCCCACTAGCGGGAGGCCGTTACGAGCAGTACTTC

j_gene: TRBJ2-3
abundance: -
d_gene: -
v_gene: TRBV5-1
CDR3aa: CASSLRVVPDTQYF
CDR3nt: TGCGCCAGCAGCTTAAGAGTTGTTCCAGATACGCAGTATTTT

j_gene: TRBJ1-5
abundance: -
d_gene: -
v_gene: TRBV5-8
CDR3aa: CASSLAVNQPQHF
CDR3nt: TGTGCCAGCAGCTTGGCCGTCAATCAGCCCCAGCATTTT

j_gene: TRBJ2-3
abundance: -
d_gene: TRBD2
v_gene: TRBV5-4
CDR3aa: CASSLFSPWWEGFTDTQYF
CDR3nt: TGTGCCAGCAGCTTGTTTTCCCCATGGTGGGAGGGCTTCACAGATACGCAGTATTTT

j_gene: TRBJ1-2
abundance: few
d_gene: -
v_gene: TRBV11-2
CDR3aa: CASSHEQGMGYGYTF
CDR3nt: TGTGCCAGCAGCCACGAACAGGGTATGGGGTATGGCTACACCTTC

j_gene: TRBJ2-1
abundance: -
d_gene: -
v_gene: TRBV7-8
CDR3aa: CASSPESTVPQFF
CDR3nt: TGTGCCAGCAGCCCCGAGTCGACAGTTCCGCAGTTCTTC

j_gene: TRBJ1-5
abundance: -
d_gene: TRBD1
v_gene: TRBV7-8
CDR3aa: CASSFSGTVNQPQHF
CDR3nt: TGTGCCAGCAGCTTTTCAGGGACAGTCAATCAGCCCCAGCATTTT

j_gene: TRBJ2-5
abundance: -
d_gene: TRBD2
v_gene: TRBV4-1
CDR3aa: CASSRPEGVREYGETQYF
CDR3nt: TGCGCCAGCAGCCGTCCTGAAGGCGTGCGGGAGTATGGGGAGACCCAGTACTTC

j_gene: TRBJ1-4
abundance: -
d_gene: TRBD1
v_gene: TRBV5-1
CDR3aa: CASSFGGTGPNEKLFF
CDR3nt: TGCGCCAGCAGCTTTGGCGGGACAGGGCCGAATGAAAAACTGTTTTTT

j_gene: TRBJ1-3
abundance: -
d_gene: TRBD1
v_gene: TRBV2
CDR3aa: CASSEQGAGNTIYF
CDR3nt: TGTGCCAGCAGTGAACAGGGGGCTGGAAACACCATATATTTT

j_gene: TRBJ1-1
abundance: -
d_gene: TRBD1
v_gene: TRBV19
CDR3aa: CASMRQGLAGTEAFF
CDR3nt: TGTGCCAGTATGAGACAGGGACTCGCGGGGACTGAAGCTTTCTTT

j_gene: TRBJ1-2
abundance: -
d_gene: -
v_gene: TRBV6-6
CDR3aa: CASSLGQRNYGYTF
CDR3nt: TGTGCCAGCAGTTTAGGACAAAGGAACTATGGCTACACCTTC

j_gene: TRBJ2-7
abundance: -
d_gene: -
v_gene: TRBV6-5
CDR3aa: CASSAGFYEQYF
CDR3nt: TGTGCCAGCAGTGCAGGGTTCTACGAGCAGTACTTC

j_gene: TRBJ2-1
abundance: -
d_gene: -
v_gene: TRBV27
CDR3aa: CASSQSLRGPYYNEQFF
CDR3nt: TGTGCCAGCAGTCAATCCTTGCGGGGCCCCTACTACAATGAGCAGTTCTTC

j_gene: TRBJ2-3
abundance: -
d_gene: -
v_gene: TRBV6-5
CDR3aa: CASREADTQYF
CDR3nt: TGTGCCAGCAGGGAGGCAGATACGCAGTATTTT

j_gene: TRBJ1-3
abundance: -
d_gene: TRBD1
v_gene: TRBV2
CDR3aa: CASSRTGGRSGNTIYF
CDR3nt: TGTGCCAGCAGTCGTACAGGGGGACGCTCTGGAAACACCATATATTTT